These T cell receptor beta chains were read from a single sample in a study of blood T cell repertoires in COVID-19. Measured with immunoSEQ multiplex PCR; TCRdb has only the in-frame clones, and not every one. The sample lists under 200,000 clones, around 74% seen once, with 2.8% in the top ten. Sequenced sample: peripheral blood. The receptors originated from a man between 65 and 79 years old with acute or convalescent COVID-19. Both conserved end residues are part of each CDR3. Each record gives: D gene, J gene, clone size, V gene, CDR3 DNA, CDR3 protein. A D gene is named only where the DNA matches it firmly. Expanded clones get a size class; other rows say once, few or many, or leave the size out.

D: TRBD1; J: TRBJ1-1; size: NA; V: TRBV27; DNA: TGTGCCAGCAGTACAGGGGTAAGAACTGAAGCTTTCTTT; CDR3: CASSTGVRTEAFF
D: NA; J: TRBJ2-1; size: NA; V: TRBV3-1/TRBV3-2; DNA: TGTGCCAGCAGCCAAGATCCCAGCTCCTACAATGAGCAGTTCTTC; CDR3: CASSQDPSSYNEQFF
D: TRBD2; J: TRBJ2-7; size: once; V: TRBV28; DNA: TGTGCCAGCAGTTACCGGGGGGGACAGAGCGGGAGGCGAGAGCAGTACTTC; CDR3: CASSYRGGQSGRREQYF
D: NA; J: TRBJ1-5; size: once; V: TRBV27; DNA: TGTGCCAGCAGAGTTTCCGGGACAATGACCTGGCCCCAGCATTTT; CDR3: CASRVSGTMTWPQHF
D: NA; J: TRBJ1-5; size: NA; V: TRBV7-8; DNA: TGTGCCAGCAGCTTAGGGGGGGGTCAGCCCCAGCATTTT; CDR3: CASSLGGGQPQHF
D: TRBD2; J: TRBJ2-1; size: NA; V: TRBV5-8; DNA: TGTGCCAGCAGCTTGGCCCGTAGCGGGAAGTCATACAATGAGCAGTTCTTC; CDR3: CASSLARSGKSYNEQFF
D: NA; J: TRBJ1-2; size: NA; V: TRBV19; DNA: TGTGCCAGCATATCGTCCGGGGGGCGGCACTATGGCTACACCTTC; CDR3: CASISSGGRHYGYTF
D: NA; J: TRBJ1-5; size: NA; V: TRBV20-1; DNA: TGCAGTGCTAGTTGGGGGAGGGGCAGCAATCAGCCCCAGCATTTT; CDR3: CSASWGRGSNQPQHF
D: NA; J: TRBJ1-1; size: once; V: TRBV10-3; DNA: TGTGCCATCAGTGATACCGGGACTGAGTCTGCTGAAGCTTTCTTT; CDR3: CAISDTGTESAEAFF
D: TRBD1; J: TRBJ1-5; size: NA; V: TRBV10-3; DNA: TGTGCCATCAGCCGGACAGGGGAAACAAATCAGCCCCAGCATTTT; CDR3: CAISRTGETNQPQHF